The 27 T cell receptor beta chains presented below share a single source sample, sequenced in a study of T cells in Graves' hyperthyroidism and ophthalmopathy. From RNA transcripts, TCR beta CDR3 regions were amplified. First-round RT-PCR targeting the TCR CDR3 was performed with the HTBI primer set. TCRdb re-derived calls from the multiplex PCR reads in MiXCR, one entry per CDR3 protein. The data contain about 290,000 distinct CDR3 sequences, around 15% of them singletons. Sequencing was done on a sample of blood. These TCRs come from a woman aged 45-65 years with Graves' hyperthyroidism that later progressed to Graves' ophthalmopathy.

This clonotype came up many times. The chain employs TRBV20-1 and TRBJ1-2; TRBD1 matches 8 bases. The CDR3 totals 15 residues. Germline V gives CDR1 DFQATT, CDR2 SNEGSKA (reference sequence). The ends lost 0 bases at V and 0 bases at J; junction bases unmatched: 3. The CDR3 DNA is TGCAGTGCTAGAGATACGACAGGGGCTAACTATGGCTACACCTTC. This gives the protein CSARDTTGANYGYTF.

This clonotype was observed at least ten times. The gene calls are TRBV2 and TRBJ2-1; 10 nucleotides agree with TRBD2. The germline V gene has CDR1 SNHLY and CDR2 FYNNEI. CDR3 length: 15 residues. The J segment lost 8 bases and the V segment lost 6 bases, leaving 10 bases of the junction unmatched. CDR3 sequence (DNA): TGTGCCAGCAGGCCCGGGACTAGCGTTCCCCATGAGCAGTTCTTC. It codes for CASRPGTSVPHEQFF.

This clonotype came up many times. The chain combines TRBV2 with TRBJ2-7, with D unresolved. This CDR3 is built from 12 residues. V lost 11 bases to trimming and J lost 0 bases, with 11 bases between them. The germline V gene encodes CDR1 SNHLY and CDR2 FYNNEI. The CDR3 protein is CAGAFSSYEQYF. Here the CDR3 DNA reads TGTGCCGGCGCCTTTAGCTCCTACGAGCAGTACTTC.

This clonotype has a handful of counts. V gene TRBV20-1 combines with J gene TRBJ2-7; 16 bases agree with TRBD2. Germline values: CDR1 DFQATT, CDR2 SNEGSKA (reference sequence). This CDR3 comprises 16 residues. J gave up 7 bases and V 5 bases, and 11 bases lay outside the gene matches. The CDR3 reads CSAPPPTGLAGGEQYF. DNA of the CDR3: TGCAGTGCTCCCCCCCCCACGGGACTAGCGGGAGGGGAGCAGTACTTC.

This clonotype was detected only a few times. The V call is TRBV10-3, the J call TRBJ2-5; weak D call: TRBD2 (6 bases). The CDR3 totals 15 residues. Germline loops: CDR1 ENHRY, CDR2 SYGVKD. V lost 3 bases, J lost 2 bases, and 13 bases lay in between. As DNA, the CDR3 is TGTGCCATCAGTGATCTCGGGGGAGGACAAGAGACCCAGTACTTC. Its translation is CAISDLGGGQETQYF.

At least ten counts were recorded for this clonotype. The chain uses TRBV7-8 and TRBJ1-5, with TRBD1 identical over 7 bases. The ends lost 4 bases at V and 0 bases at J; junction bases unmatched: 12. The CDR3 consists of 18 residues. Looked up from germline, CDR1 is SGHVS and CDR2 is FQNEAQ. CDR3 DNA sequence: TGTGCCAGCAGCTCGTCAGGCAGGGGGGAATATAGCAATCAGCCCCAGCATTTT. As protein: CASSSSGRGEYSNQPQHF.

The J gene is TRBJ2-2, the V gene TRBV27, with TRBD2 as a possible D gene (5 bases). Between the trimmed V and J ends, which lost 0 bases and 3 bases, there was a span of 17 bases. The CDR3 totals 18 residues. From germline, CDR1 is MNHEY and CDR2 SMNVEV (reference sequence). The CDR3 bases are TGTGCCAGCAGTTTATCAAGGCCCCGGGGTAGGGACACCGGGGAGCTGTTTTTT. As protein: CASSLSRPRGRDTGELFF.

This clonotype appeared many times. The chain is built from TRBV18 and TRBJ1-6, with D unresolved. Trimming pared 2 bases from V and 7 bases from J, leaving 9 bases between. Germline CDR1 and CDR2: KGHSH and LQKENI. This CDR3 region has 14 residues. CDR3 protein: CASSPMNGNSPLHF. The CDR3 DNA is TGTGCCAGCTCACCAATGAACGGAAATTCACCCCTCCACTTT.

The chain combines TRBV6-2 or TRBV6-3 with TRBJ2-2; 7 positions match TRBD1. Germline trimming cut 5 bases from V and 6 bases from J; bases unmatched to any gene: 3. Looked up from germline, CDR1 is MNHEY and CDR2 is SVGEGT. The CDR3 covers 13 residues. The CDR3 reads CASSGTVPGELFF. For the CDR3, the DNA is TGTGCCAGCAGTGGGACAGTTCCCGGGGAGCTGTTTTTT.

As regards this clonotype: A much larger clone lies one base from this, so it may be a read error. V gene TRBV11-2 combines with J gene TRBJ2-5; 8 positions match TRBD1. Germline CDR1 SGHAT, CDR2 FQNNGV. This CDR3 has 15 amino acids. The CDR3 reads CASSFQGQGQEAQYF. CDR3 DNA: TGTGCCAGCAGCTTCCAAGGACAGGGCCAAGAGGCCCAGTACTTC.

Written as DNA, the CDR3 is TGTGCCAGCAGTGACCAGGGGGCGGGTGAAAAACTGTTTTTT. It yields the protein CASSDQGAGEKLFF. The genes are TRBV2 and TRBJ1-4, with 8 bases lining up with TRBD1. Per germline, CDR1 SNHLY and CDR2 FYNNEI. This CDR3 comprises 14 residues. With 3 bases clipped from V and 7 bases from J, the junction kept 4 bases outside the gene matches.

This clonotype was counted at least ten times. The J gene is TRBJ2-5, the V gene TRBV28; 10 nucleotides agree with TRBD2. Trimming cost V 6 bases and J 1 base; bases outside gene matches: 5. The CDR3 sequence is 15 residues long. Germline loops: CDR1 MDHEN, CDR2 SYDVKM. The CDR3 loop reads CASRLGLAVQETQYF. In nucleotides, the CDR3 is TGTGCCAGCAGACTCGGACTAGCGGTCCAAGAGACCCAGTACTTC.

The gene calls are TRBV27 and TRBJ2-7, with D perhaps TRBD1 (5 bases). V was trimmed by 4 bases and J by 7 bases, leaving 17 bases between them. CDR1 and CDR2 from the germline V gene are MNHEY and SMNVEV (reference sequence). The CDR3 runs to 14 residues. The CDR3 loop reads CASSSAGHRWEQYF. In DNA form, the CDR3 reads TGTGCCAGCAGTTCGGCTGGACACCGGTGGGAGCAGTACTTC.

Regarding this clonotype: A much larger clone is a single base away; this may be a read error. The chain combines TRBV5-1 with TRBJ2-7; D may be TRBD2 (5 bases). Germline CDR1 reads SGHRS; CDR2 reads YFSETQ. The CDR3 contains 15 residues. Trimming pared 5 bases from V and 0 bases from J, leaving 15 bases between. The CDR3 DNA follows: TGCGCCAGCAGTTTCGGACCAGCGGACTCCTACGAGCAGTACTTC. Translated, it gives CASSFGPADSYEQYF.

This clonotype appeared many times. J is TRBJ2-2 and V is TRBV5-1; either TRBD1 or TRBD2 may fit D (5 bases each). Trimming stripped 4 bases from V and 6 bases from J, with 19 bases between. CDR1 is SGHRS and CDR2 is YFSETQ in the germline V gene. The CDR3 is made up of 16 amino acids. CDR3 sequence: CASSPPGLGPAGELFF. The CDR3, as DNA: TGCGCCAGCAGCCCCCCGGGGCTTGGGCCGGCCGGGGAGCTGTTTTTT.

This clonotype was seen many times. The V call is TRBV24-1, the J call TRBJ1-1, with TRBD1 matching 9 bases. This CDR3 region has 14 residues. The V segment lost 5 bases and the J segment 1 base; nucleotides outside the gene matches: 1. Per the germline V gene, CDR1 is KGHDR and CDR2 is SFDVKD. CDR3 sequence (DNA): TGTGCCACCAGTGGGGGACAGGGGAACACTGAAGCTTTCTTT. Translating gives CATSGGQGNTEAFF.

The chain has TRBV15 and TRBJ2-2, with TRBD2 identical over 9 bases. V shed 0 bases and J 4 bases; nucleotides not matched to a gene: 12. The V gene's germline CDR1 is LNHNV and CDR2 YYDKDF (reference sequence). The CDR3 has 19 residues. The CDR3 region has the DNA TGTGCCACCAGCAGAGATTTAGGGGGGGGTAGCGGGAGCACCGGGGAGCTGTTTTTT. Translated: CATSRDLGGGSGSTGELFF.

Ten or more counts support this clonotype. The chain links TRBV7-3 to TRBJ2-3, with 11 bases matching TRBD1. The CDR3 is 14 amino acids. The V and J ends lost 4 bases and 5 bases, in that order; junction bases with no gene match: 2. The germline V gene encodes CDR1 SGHTA and CDR2 FQGTGA. CDR3 nucleotides: TGTGCCAGCAGCTCCGGGACAGGGGGAGATACGCAGTATTTT. Protein sequence: CASSSGTGGDTQYF. Supplemented by reference TRBV7-3 and TRBJ2-3, the full variable domain reads GAGVSQTPSNKVTEKGKYVELRCDPISGHTALYWYRQSLGQGPEFLIYFQGTGAADDSGLPNDRFFAVRPEGSVSTLKIQRTERGDSAVYLCASSSGTGGDTQYFGPGTRLTVL.

The chain recombines TRBV5-1 with TRBJ1-3; 9 bases are a match to TRBD1. The CDR3 is made up of 14 amino acids. V gave up 3 bases and J gave up 4 bases; unmatched junction bases: 2. Germline V gives CDR1 SGHRS, CDR2 YFSETQ. CDR3 in amino acids: CASSWGTGGNTIYF. CDR3 coding DNA: TGCGCCAGCAGCTGGGGGACAGGGGGAAACACCATATATTTT.

V usage is TRBV5-5 and J usage is TRBJ2-3; 12 positions match TRBD2. The CDR3 covers 16 residues. Germline CDR1 and CDR2: SGHKS and YYEKEE (reference sequence). V shed 2 bases, J shed 5 bases, and the junction held 6 bases outside the gene matches. The CDR3 spells CASSLRLAGVKDTQYF. The DNA of the CDR3 is TGTGCCAGCAGCTTAAGACTAGCGGGAGTGAAAGATACGCAGTATTTT. The whole variable domain, remainder taken from reference TRBV5-5 and TRBJ2-3, is DAGVTQSPTHLIKTRGQQVTLRCSPISGHKSVSWYQQVLGQGPQFIFQYYEKEERGRGNFPDRFSARQFPNYSSELNVNALLLGDSALYLCASSLRLAGVKDTQYFGPGTRLTVL.

Turning to this clonotype: A much larger clone is a single base away; this may be a read error. The rearrangement links TRBV19 to TRBJ2-1; 10 bases map to TRBD1. The CDR3 runs to 15 residues. Germline values: CDR1 LNHDA, CDR2 SQIVND (reference sequence). V lost 11 bases, J lost 6 bases, and 13 bases stayed unmatched. The CDR3 region is CAAKPGTGVSNEQFF. CDR3 DNA: TGTGCCGCCAAGCCCGGGACAGGGGTTAGCAATGAGCAGTTCTTC.

The chain is built from TRBV9 and TRBJ1-1; D might be TRBD1 (5 bases). The ends were cut back, 5 bases at V and 0 bases at J, with 14 bases in the middle. Germline assignment: CDR1 SGDLS and CDR2 YYNGEE. The CDR3 length is 15 residues. The CDR3 reads CASSDDSDLNTEAFF. DNA of the CDR3: TGTGCCAGCAGTGATGACAGCGATTTGAACACTGAAGCTTTCTTT.

This clonotype was detected many times. This sequence joins TRBV12-3 or TRBV12-4 and TRBJ2-5; the D is unclear. The CDR3 runs to 14 residues. Between the trimmed V and J ends, which lost 3 bases and 1 base, there was a span of 9 bases. The DNA of the CDR3 is TGTGCCAGCAGTTTTCACGGGCTCCAAGAGACCCAGTACTTC. Residues: CASSFHGLQETQYF.

This clonotype was observed many times. This chain links TRBV18 with TRBJ1-3, with 9 nucleotides matching TRBD1. This CDR3 comprises 16 residues. The V gene end was trimmed by 5 bases and the J gene end by 1 base; junction bases not matched to a gene: 6. Germline CDR1 reads KGHSH; CDR2 reads LQKENI. Here the CDR3 reads CASSSSGQGSGNTIYF. The CDR3 bases are TGTGCCAGCTCATCCTCGGGACAGGGATCTGGAAACACCATATATTTT.

The sample holds a few counts of this clonotype. V is TRBV5-1 and J is TRBJ2-3, with 7 bases fitting TRBD2. Trimming at V came to 2 bases and at J to 4 bases, leaving 10 bases not matched to a gene. The CDR3 is 16 amino acids. Germline V gene data show CDR1 as SGHRS and CDR2 as YFSETQ. CDR3 in amino acids: CASSLGTGGGADTQYF. Written as DNA, the CDR3 is TGCGCCAGCAGCTTAGGAACGGGAGGTGGGGCAGATACGCAGTATTTT.

This clonotype was observed at least ten times. The V call is TRBV5-8, the J call TRBJ2-1, with D hard to call. V was trimmed by 0 bases and J by 8 bases, leaving 9 bases between them. This CDR3 region has 13 residues. The germline V gene encodes CDR1 SGHTS and CDR2 YDEGEE. The CDR3 DNA reads as TGTGCCAGCAGCTTGGGACCCCAGGATGAGCAGTTCTTC. This gives the protein CASSLGPQDEQFF.

A note on this clonotype: A much bigger clone sits one base away, suggesting this may be a read error. Here the CDR3 reads CASSETDGDTEAFF. CDR3 bases: TGTGCCAGCAGTGAAACGGACGGGGACACTGAAGCTTTCTTT. The genes are TRBV6-1 and TRBJ1-1; D not resolved. Germline CDR1 MNHNS, CDR2 SASEGT. The CDR3 extends over 14 amino acids. The V end lost 2 bases, the J end lost 3 bases, and 10 bases lay between the germline ends.